This T cell receptor beta chain originates from a study of identical twins. In this sample, this clonotype turned up many times. Antigen: not known. The study's findings and limits: High-abundance cord blood beta clonotypes had fewer insertions; memory repertoires showed none. Conclusions relied on cross-sectional statistical analysis, not following the same donors.

Via MiXCR, TCRdb re-called the 5' RACE reads, giving one row per CDR3 protein. The table has about 890,000 distinct CDR3 sequences, about 12% seen once. This CDR3 comprises 13 residues. CDR1 SEHNR and CDR2 FQNEAQ come from the germline V gene (reference sequence). V was cut by 3 bases and J by 8 bases, with 13 bases left in between. This same sample was also part of a study on yellow fever vaccine responses in identical twins.

This sequence was found in a young woman in good health. The chain combines TRBV7-9 with TRBJ1-1; D ambiguous. Input material: PBMCs. The CDR3 reads CASSLDPRSEAFF. The CDR3 DNA sequence: TGTGCCAGCAGCTTGGATCCTCGAAGCGAAGCTTTCTTT. Full variable domain (rest looked up from reference TRBV7-9 and TRBJ1-1): DTGVSQNPRHKITKRGQNVTFRCDPISEHNRLYWYRQTLGQGPEFLTYFQNEAQLEKSRLLSDRFSAERPKGSFSTLEIQRTEQGDSAMYLCASSLDPRSEAFFGQGTRLTVV.